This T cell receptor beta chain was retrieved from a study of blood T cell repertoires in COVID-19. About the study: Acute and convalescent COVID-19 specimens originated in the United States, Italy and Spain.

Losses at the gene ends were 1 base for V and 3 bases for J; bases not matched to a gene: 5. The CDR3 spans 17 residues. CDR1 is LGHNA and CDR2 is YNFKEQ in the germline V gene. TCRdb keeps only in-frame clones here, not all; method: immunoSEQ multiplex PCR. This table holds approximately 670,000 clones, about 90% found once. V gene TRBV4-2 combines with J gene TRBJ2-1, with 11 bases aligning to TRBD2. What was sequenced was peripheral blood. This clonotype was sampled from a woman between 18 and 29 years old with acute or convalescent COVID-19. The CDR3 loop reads CASSQGIGTSGYNEQFF. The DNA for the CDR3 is TGTGCCAGCAGCCAAGGTATCGGGACTAGCGGCTACAATGAGCAGTTCTTC.